These 22 T cell receptor beta chains originate from one sample sequenced in a study of control samples from healthy donors and cancer patients. Repertoires were generated with immunoSEQ multiplex PCR, while TCRdb's copy carries only in-frame clones and drops some. The table lists 130,000 or so clones, approximately 89% of them singletons. Sequencing was done on a sample of blood. The receptors come from a man between 60 and 70 years old in good health.

The chain carries TRBV7-9 and TRBJ2-2; perhaps TRBD2 as D (5 bases). This CDR3 spans 14 amino acids. Germline loops: CDR1 SEHNR, CDR2 FQNEAQ (reference sequence). V shed 4 bases and J shed 2 bases, with 8 bases lying between them. The chain's CDR3 is CASSSRTNTGELFF. The CDR3 DNA reads as TGTGCCAGCAGCTCGAGGACTAACACCGGGGAGCTGTTTTTT.

This chain links TRBV11-2 with TRBJ1-3; 10 positions agree with TRBD1. The V segment lost 5 bases and the J segment 1 base; nucleotides outside the gene matches: 2. Germline CDR1 is SGHAT and CDR2 is FQNNGV. The length of the CDR3 is 15 residues. As DNA, the CDR3 is TGTGCCAGCAGCGACAGGGGGCAATCTGGAAACACCATATATTTT. It encodes CASSDRGQSGNTIYF.

V gene TRBV5-1 combines with J gene TRBJ1-4, with D unresolved. Trimming removed 2 bases at V and 0 bases at J, with 5 bases between. The length of the CDR3 is 14 residues. Per the germline V gene, CDR1 is SGHRS and CDR2 is YFSETQ. The CDR3 nucleotides read TGCGCCAGCAGCTTTGCCTCAACTAATGAAAAACTGTTTTTT. It translates to CASSFASTNEKLFF.

The chain employs TRBV4-3 and TRBJ2-6; no definite D call. The V gene lost 0 bases and the J gene lost 0 bases, with 9 bases spanning the gap. CDR3 length: 17 residues. Looked up from germline, CDR1 is LGHNA and CDR2 is YSLEER. This chain's CDR3 is CASSQDPAASGANVLTF. The CDR3 nucleotides are TGCGCCAGCAGCCAAGATCCCGCCGCCTCTGGGGCCAACGTCCTGACTTTC.

The CDR3 here is CASSFARQGVLGGYTF. DNA for the CDR3: TGTGCCAGCAGCTTTGCCAGACAGGGGGTTCTTGGAGGCTACACCTTC. The chain has TRBV5-4 and TRBJ1-2; 9 positions match TRBD1. Trimming cost V 2 bases and J 8 bases; bases outside gene matches: 13. The CDR3 has 16 amino acids. CDR1 is SGHNT and CDR2 is YYREEE in the germline V gene (reference sequence).

The chain carries TRBV7-3 and TRBJ2-1; D gene unclear. V lost 5 bases and J 8 bases, leaving 16 bases between the germline ends. The CDR3 extends over 14 amino acids. Germline loops: CDR1 SGHTA, CDR2 FQGTGA. The CDR3 protein is CASSPRGRLDEQFF. The DNA of the CDR3 is TGTGCCAGCAGCCCCCGCGGCCGTCTCGATGAGCAGTTCTTC.

The chain has TRBV7-2 and TRBJ1-5; D remains ambiguous. This CDR3 region has 12 residues. Trimming removed 2 bases from V and 6 bases from J, with 5 bases in between. Germline CDR1 SGHTA, CDR2 FQGNSA. CDR3 sequence reads: CASSLISQPQHF. The CDR3 DNA follows: TGTGCCAGCAGCTTAATCAGTCAGCCCCAGCATTTT.

The chain combines TRBV4-1 with TRBJ1-2, with TRBD1 identical over 11 bases. V trimming: 10 bases; J trimming: 7 bases; junction bases outside the gene matches: 20. The V gene's germline CDR1 is MGHRA and CDR2 YSYEKL. The CDR3 length is 17 residues. The DNA for the CDR3 is TGCGCCACCAACGACTGGACAGGGGGCGCAGAGGGCGGTGGCTACACCTTC. It is translated as CATNDWTGGAEGGGYTF.

The V call is TRBV7-6, the J call TRBJ2-7, with D perhaps TRBD2 (6 bases). Deletions cut 1 base from V and 4 bases from J, with 20 bases between. The CDR3 runs 17 residues. CDR1 SGHVS and CDR2 FNYEAQ come from the germline V gene. The DNA of the CDR3 is TGTGCCAGCAGCTTAGGAATCCCGCGGACTACAGTTTACGAGCAGTACTTC. Its translation is CASSLGIPRTTVYEQYF.

This clone appeared a single time. The chain employs TRBV24-1 and TRBJ2-5; a possible D gene is TRBD2 (5 bases). Germline lookup yields CDR1 KGHDR and CDR2 SFDVKD. The CDR3 loop spans 14 amino acids. The V end lost 4 bases, the J end lost 5 bases, and 13 bases lay between the germline ends. DNA of the CDR3: TGTGCCACCAGTGACCGAAGGCGGGTGGAGACCCAGTACTTC. Amino acids: CATSDRRRVETQYF.

The chain links TRBV6-6 to TRBJ2-7, with TRBD1 matching over 8 bases. V was pared by 6 bases and J by 5 bases, with 6 bases of the junction left unmatched. Germline-derived CDR1 and CDR2 are MNHNY and SVGAGI (reference sequence). The CDR3 covers 13 residues. CDR3 bases: TGTGCCAGCAGCTCGGACAGGGCCCACGAGCAGTACTTC. It is translated as CASSSDRAHEQYF.

The J gene is TRBJ1-2, the V gene TRBV28; D uncertain. V dropped 6 bases and J dropped 4 bases, with 15 bases sitting between them. This CDR3 has 14 residues. Looked up from germline, CDR1 is MDHEN and CDR2 is SYDVKM. CDR3 region: CASSPAQKTYGYTF. The CDR3 DNA sequence: TGTGCCAGCAGCCCCGCCCAAAAGACCTATGGCTACACCTTC.

The chain employs TRBV18 and TRBJ2-2, with D uncertain. Trimming cost V 2 bases and J 2 bases, with 9 bases left between them. Germline lookup yields CDR1 KGHSH and CDR2 LQKENI. The CDR3 spans 15 residues. The CDR3 here is CASSPKSSNTGELFF. The CDR3 DNA sequence: TGTGCCAGCTCACCAAAATCCTCAAACACCGGGGAGCTGTTTTTT.

The chain couples TRBV2 to TRBJ2-1; D is tentatively TRBD1 or TRBD2 (6 bases each). Germline CDR1 and CDR2: SNHLY and FYNNEI. The CDR3 runs to 15 residues. Deletions cut 7 bases from V and 7 bases from J, with 20 bases between. The CDR3 region has the DNA TGTGCCAGCACCTGGGGGCGCGGGGTCGAGAATGAGCAGTTCTTC. It translates to CASTWGRGVENEQFF.

In this sample, this clone turned up once. This rearrangement joins TRBV19 to TRBJ2-3, with D possibly being TRBD2 (7 bases). Germline assignment: CDR1 LNHDA and CDR2 SQIVND (reference sequence). The length of the CDR3 is 15 residues. Trimming left V 10 bases short and J 2 bases short, with 19 bases between. The CDR3 loop is CATKIGGALTDTQYF. CDR3 nucleotide sequence: TGTGCCACCAAAATTGGGGGGGCTCTCACAGATACGCAGTATTTT.

V is TRBV9 and J is TRBJ2-3; 7 bases match TRBD1. Germline-derived CDR1 and CDR2 are SGDLS and YYNGEE. There are 16 residues in the CDR3. Trimming cost V 2 bases and J 0 bases; bases outside gene matches: 6. CDR3 region: CASSVRGGDSTDTQYF. Written as DNA, the CDR3 is TGTGCCAGCAGCGTCCGAGGGGGCGATAGCACAGATACGCAGTATTTT.

The chain links TRBV28 to TRBJ1-2, with TRBD1 matching over 8 bases. Germline-derived CDR1 and CDR2 are MDHEN and SYDVKM. Losses at the gene ends were 2 bases for V and 7 bases for J; bases not matched to a gene: 3. The CDR3 runs to 13 residues. This CDR3 reads CASSLQGALGYTF. The CDR3 DNA reads as TGTGCCAGCAGTTTACAGGGGGCGCTTGGCTACACCTTC.

The CDR3: CASSNRDRGRRDTEAFF. The DNA for the CDR3 is TGTGCCAGCAGCAACCGGGACAGGGGGCGCAGGGACACTGAAGCTTTCTTT. The V and J genes are TRBV11-2 and TRBJ1-1; 12 bases match TRBD1. From germline, CDR1 is SGHAT and CDR2 FQNNGV. Trimming at V came to 5 bases and at J to 3 bases, leaving 10 bases not matched to a gene. The CDR3 is 17 residues long.

In DNA, the CDR3 is TGCGCCAGCAGCCACAACAGCGGCAGGGAAGAGACCCAGTACTTC. It encodes CASSHNSGREETQYF. The rearrangement joins TRBV4-1 to TRBJ2-5, with D perhaps being TRBD1 or TRBD2 (5 bases each). Germline V lookup: CDR1 MGHRA, CDR2 YSYEKL. The CDR3 is 15 amino acids. Trimming pared 3 bases from V and 3 bases from J, leaving 14 bases between.

This clone was found once. CDR3 coding DNA: TGTGCCAGCAGTTACTCACGACAAGGCTCTGGAAACACCATATATTTT. This translates into CASSYSRQGSGNTIYF. The chain links TRBV6-5 to TRBJ1-3; D uncertain. The CDR3 is 16 amino acids. V lost 0 bases and J lost 0, with 9 bases in between. Germline V gene data show CDR1 as MNHEY and CDR2 as SVGAGI.

The chain joins TRBV28 to TRBJ1-5; D is uncertain. The length of the CDR3 is 15 residues. Trimming removed 4 bases at V and 0 bases at J, with 10 bases between. Germline V lookup: CDR1 MDHEN, CDR2 SYDVKM. CDR3 in amino acids: CASSYQAISNQPQHF. DNA of the CDR3: TGTGCCAGCAGTTACCAGGCGATTAGCAATCAGCCCCAGCATTTT.

This clone was counted a single time. V and J are TRBV7-2 and TRBJ2-7; D might be TRBD1 or TRBD2, each matching 5 bases. The ends were cut back, 4 bases at V and 5 bases at J, with 18 bases in the middle. This CDR3 spans 15 amino acids. In germline, CDR1 is SGHTA, CDR2 FQGNSA. The CDR3 coding sequence is TGTGCCAGCAGCTCGGGGACCTCTTACCCCCACGAGCAGTACTTC. Translating gives CASSSGTSYPHEQYF.